Included here is one TCR beta chain sequence, with context. The specificity of this receptor is unknown. Base qualities were left out, and no much larger clone turns up one base away. Repertoires were sampled repeatedly over the course of chemoradiotherapy so that clonal expansion in the tumor microenvironment could be followed. This sample was included in a study of chemoradiotherapy in HPV16-positive cancers (dated by TCRdb to between 2020 and 2023). Background on the whole study: Candidate HPV-specific T-cell clones and common TCR motifs were defined through functional T-cell assays on cells from a couple of HPV16-positive patients. The study asked whether T-cell immunity against the HPV oncoproteins E6 and E7 changes during chemoradiotherapy and whether it affects survival. The candidate HPV-specific TCRs and motifs were then tracked in TCR repertoires from about 90 patients with HPV-related cancers. Broader findings and caveats from the paper: In HPV16-positive patients, expansion of HPV-responsive T cells during chemoradiotherapy was found to be associated with improved recurrence-free survival. Expansion of candidate HPV-specific clones and E7-related TCR motifs was observed in the tumor microenvironment during treatment, whereas no such expansion was observed for non-HPV-specific T cells. The functional definition of HPV-specific T cells was derived from only a couple of HPV16-positive patients, and the survival association was reported for HPV16-positive patients.

Trimming takes 5 bases from V and 3 bases from J, and the germline ends sit 14 bases apart. From a lookup of the germline V gene, CDR1 and CDR2 are MDHEN and SYDVKM. The CDR3 runs 15 residues from the cysteine to the phenylalanine. The kept DNA is CDR3 alone, 45 bases in frame from the first base. The library was built by means of the immunoSEQ multiplex PCR assay. TCRdb re-hosts the immuneACCESS table, in-frame sequences only. Its copies lack some clones; in the studies checked, an unresolved V gene accounts for under half of them, and the cause for the rest is not known. The sample profile shows around 20,000 clones; 73% of them were found once. Of the sample, 2.6% is held by the ten largest clones.

The receptor was isolated from a human donor with HPV-associated anogenital cancer. This specimen was taken from a patient who underwent chemoradiotherapy. In this chain, TRBV28 is recombined with TRBJ2-4; the D gene is not confidently resolved. The sequence in DNA is TGTGCCAGCAGTCCCACCCTGGCGGTCAAAAACATTCAGTACTTC. Its product reads: CASSPTLAVKNIQYF.